Following are 2 T cell receptor beta chains from one sample sequenced in a study of OX40 agonist ivuxolimab in advanced cancers. The assay was immunoSEQ multiplex PCR, and TCRdb's table has in-frame clones only and misses some. Found here are around 62,000 clones, roughly nine tenths of them singletons; the top ten hold about 0.31%. Sequencing was performed on CD4+ or CD8+ T cells sorted from blood, taken in a trial of the OX40 agonist ivuxolimab. The receptors were sampled from an adult with an advanced solid tumor such as melanoma, head and neck, liver or kidney cancer.

The rearrangement joins TRBV10-3 to TRBJ2-7; D is tentatively TRBD1 or TRBD2 (5 bases each). V lost 0 bases and J 7 bases, leaving 22 bases between the germline ends. The CDR3 is 17 residues long. Germline CDR1 and CDR2: ENHRY and SYGVKD. In nucleotides, the CDR3 is TGTGCCATCAGTGAGTCTAAGACGGGGACGCCCCGGCGGGAGCAGTACTTC. This encodes CAISESKTGTPRREQYF.

This clone was seen only once. The V gene is TRBV5-1, the J gene TRBJ2-1; a weak D match, TRBD2 (5 bases). The CDR3 has 13 residues. In germline, CDR1 is SGHRS, CDR2 YFSETQ. The germline V and J ends were trimmed by 0 bases and 9 bases, with 10 bases remaining between them. The CDR3 coding sequence is TGCGCCAGCAGCTTGGTGGGGAGAATTGAGCAGTTCTTC. This sequence encodes CASSLVGRIEQFF.